This T cell receptor (beta chain) was recorded in a study of blood T cell repertoires in COVID-19. Overall study context: In each case, the material was cDNA or gDNA derived from T cells, B-cell-depleted T cells, or PBMCs.

Clones were read by immunoSEQ multiplex PCR, and TCRdb kept only the in-frame ones, dropping some. The sample includes 230,000 or so clones, 80% of them seen just once. This CDR3 is 18 amino acids long. Germline lookup yields CDR1 SNHLY and CDR2 FYNNEI. Unmatched junction bases numbered 10, after V lost 6 bases and J lost 1 base. The chain uses TRBV2 and TRBJ1-5; 12 bases are a match to TRBD1. This clonotype was obtained from a human donor in a cohort sampled during active COVID-19. The sequencing sample was made of peripheral blood. CDR3 coding DNA: TGTGCCAGCAGCCACAACCGGGACAGGGGGCCGAGCAATCAGCCCCAGCATTTT. Translation gives CASSHNRDRGPSNQPQHF.